This is a list of T cell receptor beta chains from one sample in a study of control samples from healthy donors and cancer patients. Repertoires were generated with immunoSEQ multiplex PCR, while TCRdb's copy carries only in-frame clones and drops some. The sample holds fewer than 95,000 clones, 70% to 90% seen once. Sequencing was carried out using blood. The receptors come from a man aged 25 to 40 in good health. Both conserved end residues are part of each CDR3. A D gene is named only where the DNA matches it firmly. Clone size is stated in some rows and not others, as once, few, many or a class when expanded.

CASSVDQGAIDNEQFF	TGTGCCAGCAGCGTAGATCAGGGGGCGATCGACAATGAGCAGTTCTTC	TRBV9	TRBJ2-1	TRBD1	16	few
CASTRTRGAGTNYGYTF	TGTGCCAGCACCCGAACCCGGGGCGCAGGGACTAACTATGGCTACACCTTC	TRBV2	TRBJ1-2	.	17	.
CASSFLSGATTYEQYF	TGTGCCAGCAGCTTTTTGTCGGGGGCCACTACCTACGAGCAGTACTTC	TRBV5-6	TRBJ2-7	.	16	.
CSVENSKEGYTF	TGCAGCGTTGAAAATAGTAAGGAGGGCTACACCTTC	TRBV29-1	TRBJ1-2	.	12	.
CASSATYRVAGNTIYF	TGCGCCAGCAGTGCGACCTACAGGGTGGCTGGAAACACCATATATTTT	TRBV10-2	TRBJ1-3	.	16	.
CASSRMGEYGYTF	TGTGCCAGCAGCCGGATGGGGGAGTATGGCTACACCTTC	TRBV5-5	TRBJ1-2	.	13	.
CASSSGQGIYEQYF	TGTGCCAGCAGCTCGGGACAGGGGATTTACGAGCAGTACTTC	TRBV7-9	TRBJ2-7	TRBD1	14	.
CASRGPGLAGGIEQFF	TGTGCCAGCAGGGGCCCGGGACTAGCGGGGGGTATTGAGCAGTTCTTC	TRBV27	TRBJ2-1	TRBD2	16	.
CATRGLFTDTQYF	TGTGCCACCCGGGGGTTGTTCACAGATACGCAGTATTTT	TRBV12-3/TRBV12-4	TRBJ2-3	.	13	.
CASSEGGQGISDTQYF	TGTGCCAGCAGTGAAGGTGGACAGGGGATATCAGATACGCAGTATTTT	TRBV2	TRBJ2-3	TRBD1	16	.
CASTKTRQSETQYF	TGTGCCAGCACCAAGACTAGACAGAGCGAGACCCAGTACTTC	TRBV7-2	TRBJ2-5	.	14	.
CASSTPLEWGYRGRDTQYF	TGTGCCAGCAGCACGCCACTAGAGTGGGGGTACAGGGGTAGGGATACGCAGTATTTT	TRBV21-1	TRBJ2-3	.	19	once
CASSTDRGTGELFF	TGTGCCAGTAGTACGGACAGGGGCACCGGGGAGCTGTTTTTT	TRBV19	TRBJ2-2	TRBD1	14	.
CASSLGFQPQHF	TGTGCCAGCAGTTTGGGATTTCAGCCCCAGCATTTT	TRBV12-3/TRBV12-4	TRBJ1-5	.	12	.
CASSMTGNTEAFF	TGTGCCAGTAGTATGACGGGGAACACTGAAGCTTTCTTT	TRBV19	TRBJ1-1	.	13	.
CASSYSRVSSKPLHF	TGTGCCAGCAGTTACAGTAGGGTCTCATCCAAACCCCTCCACTTT	TRBV6-5	TRBJ1-6	.	15	.
CASSPGQGYEQYF	TGTGCCAGCAGCCCGGGACAGGGCTACGAGCAGTACTTC	TRBV7-7	TRBJ2-7	TRBD1	13	.
CASRRGYGYTF	TGTGCCAGCCGTCGGGGGTATGGCTACACCTTC	TRBV6-5	TRBJ1-2	.	11	.
CASSLAGVEDEQYF	TGTGCCAGCAGTTTAGCGGGGGTTGAAGACGAGCAGTACTTC	TRBV28	TRBJ2-7	TRBD2	14	.
CASSPGGAGTEAFF	TGTGCCAGCTCACCAGGGGGCGCGGGTACTGAAGCTTTCTTT	TRBV18	TRBJ1-1	.	14	.
CASSLRVAGAYEQYF	TGTGCCAGCAGCCTGCGGGTAGCGGGGGCCTACGAGCAGTACTTC	TRBV3-1/TRBV3-2	TRBJ2-7	TRBD2	15	.
CASSTRLANEQFF	TGTGCCAGCAGCACCCGACTAGCAAATGAGCAGTTCTTC	TRBV5-6	TRBJ2-1	TRBD2	13	.
CSAPRTGSTDTQYF	TGCAGCGCTCCGCGGACAGGGAGCACAGATACGCAGTATTTT	TRBV29-1	TRBJ2-3	TRBD1	14	.
CASNTGVNSPLHF	TGTGCCAGCAATACAGGGGTTAATTCACCCCTCCACTTT	TRBV12-3/TRBV12-4	TRBJ1-6	TRBD1	13	.
CASSLVLPNGNQPQHF	TGTGCCAGCAGCTTAGTTCTTCCGAATGGGAATCAGCCCCAGCATTTT	TRBV7-2	TRBJ1-5	.	16	.
CASSTRWGAGNQPQHF	TGTGCCAGCAGCACGAGGTGGGGGGCGGGCAATCAGCCCCAGCATTTT	TRBV7-8	TRBJ1-5	.	16	.
CSAQGAAMNTEAFF	TGCAGCGCCCAAGGGGCAGCGATGAACACTGAAGCTTTCTTT	TRBV29-1	TRBJ1-1	.	14	.
CASSLERYNSPLHF	TGTGCCAGCAGCTTGGAACGGTATAATTCACCCCTCCACTTT	TRBV5-4	TRBJ1-6	.	14	.
CSVVLGNYGYTF	TGCAGCGTTGTTCTCGGCAACTATGGCTACACCTTC	TRBV29-1	TRBJ1-2	.	12	once
CAWSFGTQAFF	TGTGCCTGGAGTTTCGGGACCCAAGCTTTCTTT	TRBV30	TRBJ1-1	.	11	.
CATSREQGRADTQYF	TGTGCCACCAGCAGAGAACAGGGAAGGGCAGATACGCAGTATTTT	TRBV15	TRBJ2-3	.	15	.
CASSVQRGTEAFF	TGTGCCAGCAGCGTCCAGAGGGGTACTGAAGCTTTCTTT	TRBV2	TRBJ1-1	.	13	.
CASSEWGKLFF	TGTGCCAGCAGTGAATGGGGAAAACTGTTTTTT	TRBV6-1	TRBJ1-4	.	11	.
CASSLLVYQPQHF	TGTGCCAGCAGTTTATTAGTTTATCAGCCCCAGCATTTT	TRBV28	TRBJ1-5	.	13	.
CASSYSSGTAVTEAFF	TGTGCCAGCAGTTACTCGTCGGGGACCGCAGTCACTGAAGCTTTCTTT	TRBV6-6	TRBJ1-1	.	16	.
CAWSHRYEQYF	TGTGCCTGGAGCCACCGCTACGAGCAGTACTTC	TRBV30	TRBJ2-7	.	11	.
CSAWGNNEQFF	TGCAGTGCTTGGGGGAACAATGAGCAGTTCTTC	TRBV20-1	TRBJ2-1	.	11	.
CASSFLDGLYEQYF	TGTGCCAGCAGTTTTCTCGATGGGCTCTACGAGCAGTACTTC	TRBV28	TRBJ2-7	.	14	.
CASSQVEGVSTDTQYF	TGCGCCAGCAGCCAAGTTGAGGGAGTTAGCACAGATACGCAGTATTTT	TRBV4-1	TRBJ2-3	.	16	.
CASSQQRGGAYEQYF	TGTGCCAGCAGCCAACAGCGGGGGGGGGCCTACGAGCAGTACTTC	TRBV14	TRBJ2-7	TRBD2	15	.
CASSESTDYGYTF	TGTGCCAGCAGTGAGAGTACTGACTATGGCTACACCTTC	TRBV2	TRBJ1-2	.	13	.
CASSEQGTDTQYF	TGTGCCAGCAGTGAACAGGGCACAGATACGCAGTATTTT	TRBV2	TRBJ2-3	.	13	.
CASSELRDGTEAFF	TGCGCCAGCAGTGAGTTGAGGGATGGGACTGAAGCTTTCTTT	TRBV10-1	TRBJ1-1	.	14	.
CASSIRGFSSTDTQYF	TGTGCCAGTAGTATACGAGGTTTTTCTAGCACAGATACGCAGTATTTT	TRBV19	TRBJ2-3	.	16	.
CASSITRVLNTEAFF	TGTGCCAGCAGCATCACCAGGGTACTGAACACTGAAGCTTTCTTT	TRBV5-6	TRBJ1-1	.	15	.
CASSLAAAYGYTF	TGTGCCAGCAGCTTAGCAGCGGCCTATGGCTACACCTTC	TRBV11-1	TRBJ1-2	.	13	once
CASSEKTGEKLFF	TGTGCCAGCAGTGAAAAAACAGGGGAAAAACTGTTTTTT	TRBV2	TRBJ1-4	.	13	.
CASSPGQWSSYTF	TGTGCCAGCAGCCCAGGACAGTGGAGTTCCTACACCTTC	TRBV14	TRBJ1-2	.	13	.
CASSYGGAAYEQYF	TGTGCCAGCAGTTACGGAGGTGCGGCCTACGAGCAGTACTTC	TRBV6-5	TRBJ2-7	.	14	.
CASSQPKQMNTEAFF	TGTGCCAGCAGCCAGCCGAAGCAGATGAACACTGAAGCTTTCTTT	TRBV7-9	TRBJ1-1	.	15	.
CASSQVTTGELFF	TGTGCCAGCAGCCAAGTGACCACCGGGGAGCTGTTTTTT	TRBV14	TRBJ2-2	.	13	.
CASTAGTGRNNEQFF	TGTGCCAGCACAGCCGGGACAGGGCGTAACAATGAGCAGTTCTTC	TRBV9	TRBJ2-1	TRBD1	15	.
CATSAGGYNSPLHF	TGTGCCACCAGCGCGGGGGGATATAATTCACCCCTCCACTTT	TRBV15	TRBJ1-6	.	14	few
CASSYSGTRYGYTF	TGTGCCAGCAGTTACTCGGGCACAAGATATGGCTACACCTTC	TRBV6-5	TRBJ1-2	.	14	few
CASSSSMSDRRRELFF	TGTGCCAGCAGCTCAAGCATGTCGGACAGGAGGAGGGAGCTGTTTTTT	TRBV7-3	TRBJ2-2	TRBD1	16	.